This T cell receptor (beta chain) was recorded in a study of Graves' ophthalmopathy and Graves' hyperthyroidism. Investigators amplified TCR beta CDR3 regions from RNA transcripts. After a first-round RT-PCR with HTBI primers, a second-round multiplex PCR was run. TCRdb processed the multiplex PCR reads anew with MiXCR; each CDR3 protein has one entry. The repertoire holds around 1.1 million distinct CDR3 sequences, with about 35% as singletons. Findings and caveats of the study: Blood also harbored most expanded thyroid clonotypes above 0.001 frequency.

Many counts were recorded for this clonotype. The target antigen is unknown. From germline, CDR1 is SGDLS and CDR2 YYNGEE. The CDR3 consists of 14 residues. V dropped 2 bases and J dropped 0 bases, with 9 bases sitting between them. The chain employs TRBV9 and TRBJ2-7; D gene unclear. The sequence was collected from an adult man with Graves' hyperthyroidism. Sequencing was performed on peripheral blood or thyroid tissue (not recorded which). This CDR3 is CASSVAASSYEQYF. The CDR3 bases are TGTGCCAGCAGCGTTGCAGCCAGCTCCTACGAGCAGTACTTC.